The rows below give T cell receptor beta chains drawn from one sample of a study of a mutant IDH1 vaccine in newly diagnosed glioma. Antigens of these TCRs are unknown. The method was immunoSEQ multiplex PCR; TCRdb's version includes in-frame clones alone and lacks a portion of them. The sample holds approximately 41,000 clones, 60% to 85% seen once. Sample: PBMCs, taken from a glioma patient whose treatment included an IDH1 peptide vaccine. These receptors originate from a woman in her thirties or forties with glioma. Some clones in this sample may be carry-over from other donors' samples. CDR3s include the opening cysteine and the closing phenylalanine or tryptophan. D genes are given only for firm matches.

TRBV6-6,-,CASIPGASDYGYTF
TRBV5-4,-,CASSRPGAMTYEQYF
TRBV4-3,TRBD2,CASSQNGLAGHPWNTGELFF
TRBV9,-,CASSVGRGRNEQFF
TRBV2,-,CASRPSRRFSSYEQYF
TRBV6-6,-,CASSYGGAAFF
TRBV6-5,TRBD2,CASSPGLFDTGELFF
TRBV5-1,-,CASSLGGFPDTQYF
TRBV9,-,CASSAGADSGNTIYF
TRBV7-9,-,CASSLGAGAKYF
TRBV7-2,-,CASSSPGAGRNQPQHF
TRBV6-5,TRBD2,CASSRTRGWDTQYF
TRBV5-1,-,CASMVSGGTEAFF
TRBV6-4,-,CASSVDNTGELFF
TRBV7-9,TRBD2,CASDGGLAGADIQYF
TRBV5-6,-,CASSLLGNYEQYF
TRBV7-6,-,CASSLHRSHIQYF
TRBV4-3,-,CASSQDRADNYGYTF
TRBV7-2,-,CASSLRSALHEQFF
TRBV5-4,-,CASSQDHGAVYGYTF
TRBV9,-,CASSPQGYEQYF
TRBV18,-,CASSPAQPYSNQPQHF
TRBV6-5,-,CASRPQGGWAYEQYF
TRBV14,-,CASRRGVMGSPRGTGELFF
TRBV6-1,-,CASRVDRTSGNTIYF
TRBV7-3,TRBD1,CASSPQGATNEKLFF
TRBV27,TRBD1,CASSSLGTGLYGYTF
TRBV6-1,-,CASTGESLLYEQYF
TRBV5-4,-,CASSFGGATEAFF
TRBV19,-,CASSIAGVSDYGYTF
TRBV27,-,CASSLRNEQFF
TRBV7-6,TRBD2,CASSFDPAGARIYF
TRBV7-9,-,CASSPLGANVLTF
TRBV4-1,-,CASSQVYEKLFF
TRBV9,-,CASSKSEYQETQYF
TRBV5-4,TRBD1,CASSLDPGTDTPSSGNTIYF
TRBV11-2,-,CASSQDSSNQPQHF
TRBV6-1,-,CASRPGTLPYEQYF
TRBV4-3,TRBD1,CASSQGTGFKNIQYF
TRBV6-5,TRBD1,CASTLGQGGSEKLFF